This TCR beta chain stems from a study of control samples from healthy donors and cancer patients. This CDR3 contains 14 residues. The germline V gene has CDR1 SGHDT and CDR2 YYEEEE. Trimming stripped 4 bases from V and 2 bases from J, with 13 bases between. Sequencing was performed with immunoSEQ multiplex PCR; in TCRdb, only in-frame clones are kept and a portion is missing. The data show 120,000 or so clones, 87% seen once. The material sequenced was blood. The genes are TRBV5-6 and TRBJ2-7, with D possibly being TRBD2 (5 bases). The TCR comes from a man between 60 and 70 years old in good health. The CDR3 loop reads CASSGPGVTYEQYF. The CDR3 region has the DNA TGTGCCAGCAGCGGACCCGGGGTTACCTACGAGCAGTACTTC.